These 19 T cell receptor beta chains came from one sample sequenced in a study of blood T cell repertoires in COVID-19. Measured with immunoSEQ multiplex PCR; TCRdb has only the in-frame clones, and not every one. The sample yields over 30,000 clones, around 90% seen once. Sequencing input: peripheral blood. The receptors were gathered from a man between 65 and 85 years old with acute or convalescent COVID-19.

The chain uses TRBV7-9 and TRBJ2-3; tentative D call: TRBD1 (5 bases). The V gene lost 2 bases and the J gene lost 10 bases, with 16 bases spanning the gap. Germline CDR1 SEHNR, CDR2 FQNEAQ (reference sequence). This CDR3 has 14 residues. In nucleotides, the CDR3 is TGTGCCAGCAGCTTATCAGGGATGGTGGGGTCGCAGTATTTT. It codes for CASSLSGMVGSQYF.

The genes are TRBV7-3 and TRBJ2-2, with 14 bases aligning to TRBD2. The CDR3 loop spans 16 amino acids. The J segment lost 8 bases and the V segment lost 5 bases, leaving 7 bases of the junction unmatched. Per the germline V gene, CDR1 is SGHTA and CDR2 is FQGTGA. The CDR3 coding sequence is TGTGCCAGCAGCCAGCAAGGGACTAGCGGGAGTGGGGAGCTGTTTTTT. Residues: CASSQQGTSGSGELFF.

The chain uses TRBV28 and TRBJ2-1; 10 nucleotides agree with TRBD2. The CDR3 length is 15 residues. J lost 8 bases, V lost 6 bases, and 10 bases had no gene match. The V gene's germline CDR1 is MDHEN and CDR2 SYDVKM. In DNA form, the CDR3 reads TGTGCCAGCAGATCATCTAGCGGGAGCGGCGATGAGCAGTTCTTC. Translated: CASRSSSGSGDEQFF.

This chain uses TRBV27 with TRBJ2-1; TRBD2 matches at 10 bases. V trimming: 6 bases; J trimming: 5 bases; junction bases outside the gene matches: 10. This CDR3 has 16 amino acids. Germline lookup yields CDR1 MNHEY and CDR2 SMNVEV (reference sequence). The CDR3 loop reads CASSDLAGALDNEQFF. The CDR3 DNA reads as TGTGCCAGCAGCGATCTAGCGGGAGCTCTCGACAATGAGCAGTTCTTC.

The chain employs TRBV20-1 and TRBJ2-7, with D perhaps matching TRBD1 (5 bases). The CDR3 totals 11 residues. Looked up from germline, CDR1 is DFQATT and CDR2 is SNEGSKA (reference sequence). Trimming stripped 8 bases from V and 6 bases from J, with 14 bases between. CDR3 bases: TGCAGTACTTATAGGGGATCCGAGCAGTACTTC. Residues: CSTYRGSEQYF.

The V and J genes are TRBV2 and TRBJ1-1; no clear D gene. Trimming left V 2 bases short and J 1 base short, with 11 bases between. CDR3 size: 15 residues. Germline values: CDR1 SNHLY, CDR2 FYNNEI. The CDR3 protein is CASSETEGANTEAFF. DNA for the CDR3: TGTGCCAGCAGTGAAACAGAGGGCGCGAACACTGAAGCTTTCTTT. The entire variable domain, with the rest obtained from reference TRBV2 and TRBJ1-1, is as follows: EPEVTQTPSHQVTQMGQEVILRCVPISNHLYFYWYRQILGQKVEFLVSFYNNEISEKSEIFDDQFSVERPDGSNFTLKIRSTKLEDSAMYFCASSETEGANTEAFFGQGTRLTVV.

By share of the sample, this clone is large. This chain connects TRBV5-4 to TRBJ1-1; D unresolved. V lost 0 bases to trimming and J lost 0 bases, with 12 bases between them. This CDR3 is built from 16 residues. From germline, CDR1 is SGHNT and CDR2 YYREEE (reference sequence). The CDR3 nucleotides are TGTGCCAGCAGCTTGGGTGGTGAGGAATTGAACACTGAAGCTTTCTTT. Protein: CASSLGGEELNTEAFF.

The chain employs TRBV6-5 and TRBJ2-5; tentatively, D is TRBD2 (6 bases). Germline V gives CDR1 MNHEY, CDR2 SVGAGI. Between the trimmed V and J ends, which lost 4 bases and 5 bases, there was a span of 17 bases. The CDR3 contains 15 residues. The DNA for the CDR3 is TGTGCCAGCAGTTCCCCCGGGACTGCGATGGAGACCCAGTACTTC. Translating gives CASSSPGTAMETQYF.

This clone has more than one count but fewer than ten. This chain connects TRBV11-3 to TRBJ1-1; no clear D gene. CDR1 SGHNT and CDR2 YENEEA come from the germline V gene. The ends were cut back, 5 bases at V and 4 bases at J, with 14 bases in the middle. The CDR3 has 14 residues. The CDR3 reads CASSKGDPGTEAFF. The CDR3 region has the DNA TGTGCCAGCAGCAAAGGCGACCCAGGCACTGAAGCTTTCTTT.

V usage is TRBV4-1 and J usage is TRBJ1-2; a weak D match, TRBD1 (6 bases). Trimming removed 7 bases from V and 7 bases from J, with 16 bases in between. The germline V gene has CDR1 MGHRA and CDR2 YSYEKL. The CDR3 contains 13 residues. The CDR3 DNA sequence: TGCGCCAGCACAGACAGGCCTACGGCTGGCTACACCTTC. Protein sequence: CASTDRPTAGYTF.

CDR3 sequence reads: CASTKFIADKQETQYF. CDR3 nucleotides: TGTGCCAGCACCAAGTTCATCGCTGACAAACAAGAGACCCAGTACTTC. The rearrangement uses TRBV7-2 and TRBJ2-5; D is undetermined. Germline-derived CDR1 and CDR2 are SGHTA and FQGNSA. V lost 7 bases, J lost 2 bases, and 20 bases lay in between. This CDR3 is 16 amino acids long.

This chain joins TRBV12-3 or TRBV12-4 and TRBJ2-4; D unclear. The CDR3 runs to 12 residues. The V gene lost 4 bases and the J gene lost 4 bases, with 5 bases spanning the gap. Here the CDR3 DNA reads TGTGCCAGCAGTTATCCTAAAAACATTCAGTACTTC. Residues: CASSYPKNIQYF.

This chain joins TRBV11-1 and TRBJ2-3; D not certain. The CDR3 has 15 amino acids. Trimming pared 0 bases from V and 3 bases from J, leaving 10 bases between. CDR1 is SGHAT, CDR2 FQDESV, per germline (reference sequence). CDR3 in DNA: TGTGCCAGCAGCTTAGCCTTACCCGGGACAGATACGCAGTATTTT. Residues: CASSLALPGTDTQYF.

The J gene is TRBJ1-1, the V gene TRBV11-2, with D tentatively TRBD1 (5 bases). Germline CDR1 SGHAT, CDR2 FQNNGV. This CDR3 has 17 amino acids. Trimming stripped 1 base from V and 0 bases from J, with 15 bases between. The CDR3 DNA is TGTGCCAGCAGCTTAGGAGGAGTCAGGGCCCTGAACACTGAAGCTTTCTTT. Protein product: CASSLGGVRALNTEAFF.

This chain's CDR3 is CASSDRYTEAFF. As DNA, the CDR3 is TGTGCCAGCTCAGACAGATACACTGAAGCTTTCTTT. V gene TRBV18 combines with J gene TRBJ1-1; possible D gene TRBD1, 5 bases. This CDR3 has 12 residues. Between the trimmed V and J ends, which lost 5 bases and 3 bases, there was a span of 7 bases. From germline, CDR1 is KGHSH and CDR2 LQKENI.

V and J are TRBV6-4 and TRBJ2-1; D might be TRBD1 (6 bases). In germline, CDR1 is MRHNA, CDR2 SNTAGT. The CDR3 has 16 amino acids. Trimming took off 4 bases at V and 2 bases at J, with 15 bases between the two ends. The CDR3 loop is CASSAFSGATYNEQFF. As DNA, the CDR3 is TGTGCCAGCAGTGCTTTCTCAGGGGCCACCTACAATGAGCAGTTCTTC.

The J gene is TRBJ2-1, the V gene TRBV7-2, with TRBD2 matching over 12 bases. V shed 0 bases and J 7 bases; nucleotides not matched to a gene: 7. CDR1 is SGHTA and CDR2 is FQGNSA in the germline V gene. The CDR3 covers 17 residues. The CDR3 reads CASSLARTSGAENEQFF. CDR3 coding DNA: TGTGCCAGCAGCTTAGCGCGGACTAGCGGGGCGGAGAATGAGCAGTTCTTC.

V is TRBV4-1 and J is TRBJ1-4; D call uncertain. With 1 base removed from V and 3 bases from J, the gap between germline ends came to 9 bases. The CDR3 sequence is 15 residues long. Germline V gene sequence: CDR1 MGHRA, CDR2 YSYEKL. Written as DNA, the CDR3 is TGCGCCAGCAGCCAAGTCGCGGGATCTAATGAAAAACTGTTTTTT. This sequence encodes CASSQVAGSNEKLFF.

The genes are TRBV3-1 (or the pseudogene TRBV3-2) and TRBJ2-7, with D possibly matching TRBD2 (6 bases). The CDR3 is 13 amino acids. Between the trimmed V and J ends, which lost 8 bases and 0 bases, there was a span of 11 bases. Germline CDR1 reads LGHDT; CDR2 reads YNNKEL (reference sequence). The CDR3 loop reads CASRDSSSYEQYF. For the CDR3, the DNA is TGTGCCAGCCGGGACTCAAGCTCCTACGAGCAGTACTTC.